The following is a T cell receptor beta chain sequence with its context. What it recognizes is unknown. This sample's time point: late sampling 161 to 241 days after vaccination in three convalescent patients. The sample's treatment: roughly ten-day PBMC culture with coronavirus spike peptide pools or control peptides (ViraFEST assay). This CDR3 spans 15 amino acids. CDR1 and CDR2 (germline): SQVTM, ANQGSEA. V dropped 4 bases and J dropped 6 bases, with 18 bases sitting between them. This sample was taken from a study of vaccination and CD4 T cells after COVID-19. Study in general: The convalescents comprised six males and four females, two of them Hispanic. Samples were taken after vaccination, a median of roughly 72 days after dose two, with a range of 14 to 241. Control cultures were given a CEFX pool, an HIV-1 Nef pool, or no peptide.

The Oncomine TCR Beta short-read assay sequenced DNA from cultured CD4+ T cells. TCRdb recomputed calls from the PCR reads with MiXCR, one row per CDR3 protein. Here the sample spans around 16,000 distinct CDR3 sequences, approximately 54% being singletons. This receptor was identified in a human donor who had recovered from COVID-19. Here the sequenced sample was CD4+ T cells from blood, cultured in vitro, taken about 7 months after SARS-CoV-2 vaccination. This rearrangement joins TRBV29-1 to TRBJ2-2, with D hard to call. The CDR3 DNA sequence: TGCAGCGTTGGAAGATCTTTAGCTGGTTCCGGGGAGCTGTTTTTT. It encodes CSVGRSLAGSGELFF.